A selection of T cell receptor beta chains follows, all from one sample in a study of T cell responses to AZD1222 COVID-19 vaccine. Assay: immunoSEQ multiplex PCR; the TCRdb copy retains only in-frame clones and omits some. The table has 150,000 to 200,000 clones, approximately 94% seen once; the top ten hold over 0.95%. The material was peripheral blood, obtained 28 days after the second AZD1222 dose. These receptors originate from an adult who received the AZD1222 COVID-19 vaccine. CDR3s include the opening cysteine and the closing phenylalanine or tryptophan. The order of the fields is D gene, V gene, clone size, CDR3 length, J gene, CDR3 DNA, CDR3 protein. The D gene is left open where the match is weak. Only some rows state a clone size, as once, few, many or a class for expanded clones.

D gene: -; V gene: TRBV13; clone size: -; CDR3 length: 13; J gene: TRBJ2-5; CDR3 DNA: TGTGCCAGCAGCTTAATAGGCTCGGGGACCCAGTACTTC; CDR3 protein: CASSLIGSGTQYF
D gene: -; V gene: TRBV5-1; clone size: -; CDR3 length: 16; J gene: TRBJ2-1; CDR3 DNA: TGCGCCAGCAGCTTGGTGGGGGGTTTCTCCTACAATGAGCAGTTCTTC; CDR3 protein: CASSLVGGFSYNEQFF
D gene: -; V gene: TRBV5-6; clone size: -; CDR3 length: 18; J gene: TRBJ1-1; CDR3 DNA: TGTGCCAGCAGTCAAGCTTATCTACTGGGGGCGACGGAGACTGAAGCTTTCTTT; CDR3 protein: CASSQAYLLGATETEAFF
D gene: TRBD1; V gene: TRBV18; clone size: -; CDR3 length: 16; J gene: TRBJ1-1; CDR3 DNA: TGTGCCAGCTCACTTTCGACAGGGGGCGGTAACACTGAAGCTTTCTTT; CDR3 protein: CASSLSTGGGNTEAFF
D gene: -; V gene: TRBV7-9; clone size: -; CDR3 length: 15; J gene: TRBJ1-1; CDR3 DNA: TGTGCCAGCAGCTTAGCAGGGGGAGGGGGCACTGAAGCTTTCTTT; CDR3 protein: CASSLAGGGGTEAFF
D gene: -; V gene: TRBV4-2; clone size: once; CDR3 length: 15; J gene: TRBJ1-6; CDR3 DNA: TGTGCCAGCAGCCCGGACGCCGGGGGAAGTTCACCCCTCCACTTT; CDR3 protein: CASSPDAGGSSPLHF
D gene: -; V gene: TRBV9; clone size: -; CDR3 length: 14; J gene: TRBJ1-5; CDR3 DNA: TGTGCCAGCAGCGCCCGGGACAACTATCAGCCCCAGCATTTT; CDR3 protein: CASSARDNYQPQHF
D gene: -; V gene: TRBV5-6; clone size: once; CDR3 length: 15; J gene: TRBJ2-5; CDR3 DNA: TGTGCCAGCAGCCTCAGGGTGTTCGGAAGAGAGACCCAGTACTTC; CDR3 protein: CASSLRVFGRETQYF
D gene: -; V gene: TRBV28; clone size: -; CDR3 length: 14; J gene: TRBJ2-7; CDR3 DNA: TGTGCCAGTCTGGCCGGGAGCAACCCCTACGAGCAGTACTTC; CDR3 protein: CASLAGSNPYEQYF
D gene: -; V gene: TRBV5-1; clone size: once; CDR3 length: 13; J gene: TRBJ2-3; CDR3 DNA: TGCGCCAGCAGCTTGGCGGAATCAGATACGCAGTATTTT; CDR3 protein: CASSLAESDTQYF
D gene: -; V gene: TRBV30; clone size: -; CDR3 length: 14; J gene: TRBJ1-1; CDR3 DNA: TGTGCCTGGAGTGTCGGGGGGCCCAACACTGAAGCTTTCTTT; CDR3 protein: CAWSVGGPNTEAFF
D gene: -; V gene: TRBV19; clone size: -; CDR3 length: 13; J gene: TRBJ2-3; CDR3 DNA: TGTGCCAGTGGGGACTCTAGCACAGATACGCAGTATTTT; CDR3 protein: CASGDSSTDTQYF
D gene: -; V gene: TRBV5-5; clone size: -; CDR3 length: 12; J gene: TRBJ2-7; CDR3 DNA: TGTGCCAGCAGGCACCGGGACCACGAGCAGTACTTC; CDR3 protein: CASRHRDHEQYF
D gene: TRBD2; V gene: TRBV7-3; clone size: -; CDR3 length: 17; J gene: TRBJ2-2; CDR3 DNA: TGTGCCAGCAGCTCCGTAGCGGGGGGAGGTAACACCGGGGAGCTGTTTTTT; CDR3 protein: CASSSVAGGGNTGELFF
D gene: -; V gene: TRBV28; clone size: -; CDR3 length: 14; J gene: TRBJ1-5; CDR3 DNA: TGTGCCAGCAGTTTGCCTAACACAGATCAGCCCCAGCATTTT; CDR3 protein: CASSLPNTDQPQHF
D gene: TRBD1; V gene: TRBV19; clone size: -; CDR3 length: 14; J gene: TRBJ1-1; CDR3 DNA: TGTGCCAGTAGTGGATGGACAGGGGTTCCTGAAGCTTTCTTT; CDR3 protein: CASSGWTGVPEAFF
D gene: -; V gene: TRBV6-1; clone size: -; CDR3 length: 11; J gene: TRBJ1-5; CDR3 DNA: TGTGCCAGCAGTGACAGTCAGCCCCAGCATTTT; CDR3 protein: CASSDSQPQHF
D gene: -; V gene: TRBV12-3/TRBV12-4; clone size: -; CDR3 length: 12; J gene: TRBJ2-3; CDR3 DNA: TGTGCCAGCAGTTTATCAGGGTCAGGGCAGTATTTT; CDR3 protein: CASSLSGSGQYF
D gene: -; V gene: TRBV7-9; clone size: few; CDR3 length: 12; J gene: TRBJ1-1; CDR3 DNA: TGTGCCAGCAGCTTATGGGGGGTTATAGCTTTCTTT; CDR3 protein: CASSLWGVIAFF
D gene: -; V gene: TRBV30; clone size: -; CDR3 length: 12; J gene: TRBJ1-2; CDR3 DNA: TGTGCCTGGAACAGGGCAGGAGGTGGCTACACCTTC; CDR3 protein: CAWNRAGGGYTF
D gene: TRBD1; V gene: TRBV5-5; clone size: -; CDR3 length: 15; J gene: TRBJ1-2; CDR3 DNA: TGTGCCAGCAGCCTGGAGGGGGCTTCTAACTATGGCTACACCTTC; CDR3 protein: CASSLEGASNYGYTF
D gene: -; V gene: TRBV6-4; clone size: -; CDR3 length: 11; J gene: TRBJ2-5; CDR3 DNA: TGTGCCAGCAGTGATTGGGAGACCCAGTACTTC; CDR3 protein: CASSDWETQYF
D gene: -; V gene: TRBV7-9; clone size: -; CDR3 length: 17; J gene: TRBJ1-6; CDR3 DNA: TGTGCCAGCAGCTCGGGAGGGTTGAGCTCCTATAATTCACCCCTCCACTTT; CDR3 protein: CASSSGGLSSYNSPLHF
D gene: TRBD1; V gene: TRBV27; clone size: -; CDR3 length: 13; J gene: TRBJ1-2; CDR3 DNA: TGTGCCAGCAGTTACAGGGGGAGCGGTGGCTACACCTTC; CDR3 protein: CASSYRGSGGYTF
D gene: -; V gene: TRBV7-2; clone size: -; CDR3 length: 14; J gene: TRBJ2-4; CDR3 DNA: TGTGCCAGCAGCTTAGTACCAGGCCCAAACATTCAGTACTTC; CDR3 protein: CASSLVPGPNIQYF
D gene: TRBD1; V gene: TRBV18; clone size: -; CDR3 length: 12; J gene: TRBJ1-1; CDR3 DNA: TGTGCCAGCTCGCGACAGGGGTCTGAAGCTTTCTTT; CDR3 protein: CASSRQGSEAFF
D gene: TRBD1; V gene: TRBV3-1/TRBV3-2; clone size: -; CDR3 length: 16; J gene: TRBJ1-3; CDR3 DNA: TGTGCCAGCAGCCAGGGACAGGGGGCCTTAGGAAACACCATATATTTT; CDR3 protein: CASSQGQGALGNTIYF
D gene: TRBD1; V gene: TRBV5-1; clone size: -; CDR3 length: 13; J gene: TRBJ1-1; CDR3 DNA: TGCGCCAGCAGCATGGGACAGGTCACTGAAGCTTTCTTT; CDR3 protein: CASSMGQVTEAFF
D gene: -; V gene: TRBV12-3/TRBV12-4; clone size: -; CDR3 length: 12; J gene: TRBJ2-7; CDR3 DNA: TGTGCCAGCAGTTTTGGACACCTCGAGCAGTACTTC; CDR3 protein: CASSFGHLEQYF